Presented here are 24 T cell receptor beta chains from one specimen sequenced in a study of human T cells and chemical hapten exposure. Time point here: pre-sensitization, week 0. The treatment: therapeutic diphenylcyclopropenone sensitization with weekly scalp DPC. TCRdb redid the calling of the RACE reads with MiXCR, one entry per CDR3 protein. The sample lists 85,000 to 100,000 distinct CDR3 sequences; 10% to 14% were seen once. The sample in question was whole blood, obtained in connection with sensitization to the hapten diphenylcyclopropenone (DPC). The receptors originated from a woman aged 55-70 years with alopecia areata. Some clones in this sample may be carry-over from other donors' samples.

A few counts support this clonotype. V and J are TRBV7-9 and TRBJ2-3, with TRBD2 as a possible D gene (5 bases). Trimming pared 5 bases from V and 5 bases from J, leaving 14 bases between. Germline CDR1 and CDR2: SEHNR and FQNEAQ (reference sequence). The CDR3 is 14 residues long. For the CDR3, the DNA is TGTGCCAGCAGCGGAGGTGGTAGTGGAGATACGCAGTATTTT. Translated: CASSGGGSGDTQYF.

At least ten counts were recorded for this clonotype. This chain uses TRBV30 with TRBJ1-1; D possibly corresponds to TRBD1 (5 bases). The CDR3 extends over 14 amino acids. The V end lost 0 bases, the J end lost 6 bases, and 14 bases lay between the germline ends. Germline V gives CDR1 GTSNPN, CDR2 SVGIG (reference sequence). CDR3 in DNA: TGTGCCTGGAGTGTACGGTCAGGGAGGCCTGAAGCTTTCTTT. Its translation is CAWSVRSGRPEAFF.

The CDR3 sequence is CSVESRDRGRPIIYGYTF. CDR3 bases: TGCAGCGTTGAAAGCCGGGACAGGGGGCGGCCTATTATCTATGGCTACACCTTC. The genes are TRBV29-1 and TRBJ1-2; TRBD1 agrees at 12 bases. Trimming removed 2 bases from V and 4 bases from J; junction bases left unmatched: 14. The CDR3 is 18 residues long. Germline loops: CDR1 SQVTM, CDR2 ANQGSEA.

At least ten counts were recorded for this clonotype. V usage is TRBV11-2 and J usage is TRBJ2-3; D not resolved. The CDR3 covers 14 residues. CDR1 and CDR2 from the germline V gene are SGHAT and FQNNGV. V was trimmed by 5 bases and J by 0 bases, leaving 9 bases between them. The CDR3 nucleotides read TGTGCCAGCAGCCTGAGTAGGAGCACAGATACGCAGTATTTT. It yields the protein CASSLSRSTDTQYF.

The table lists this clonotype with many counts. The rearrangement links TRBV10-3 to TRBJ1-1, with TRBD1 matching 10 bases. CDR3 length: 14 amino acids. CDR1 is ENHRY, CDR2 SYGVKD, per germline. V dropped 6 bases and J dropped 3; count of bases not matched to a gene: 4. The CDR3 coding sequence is TGTGCCATCAGGAGACAGGGGGCGGACACTGAAGCTTTCTTT. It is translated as CAIRRQGADTEAFF.

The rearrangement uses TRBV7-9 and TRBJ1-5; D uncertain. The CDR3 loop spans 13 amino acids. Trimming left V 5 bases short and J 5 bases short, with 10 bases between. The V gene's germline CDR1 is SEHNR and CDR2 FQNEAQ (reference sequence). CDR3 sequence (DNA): TGTGCCAGCAGCCAAATGACTGATCAGCCCCAGCATTTT. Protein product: CASSQMTDQPQHF. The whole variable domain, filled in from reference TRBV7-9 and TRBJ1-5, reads DTGVSQNPRHKITKRGQNVTFRCDPISEHNRLYWYRQTLGQGPEFLTYFQNEAQLEKSRLLSDRFSAERPKGSFSTLEIQRTEQGDSAMYLCASSQMTDQPQHFGDGTRLSIL.

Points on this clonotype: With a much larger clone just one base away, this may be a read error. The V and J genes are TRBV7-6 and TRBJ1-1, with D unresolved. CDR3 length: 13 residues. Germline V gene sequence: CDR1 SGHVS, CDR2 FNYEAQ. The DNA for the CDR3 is TGTGCCAGCAGCCGGGTTGGTGACACTGTAGCTTTCTTT. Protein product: CASSRVGDTVAFF.

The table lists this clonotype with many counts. CDR3 region: CSGMRTGPYNEQFF. The CDR3 bases are TGCAGTGGAATGAGGACAGGTCCTTACAATGAGCAGTTCTTC. V and J are TRBV20-1 and TRBJ2-1; 7 bases align to TRBD1. The CDR3 is 14 residues long. Trimming removed 7 bases from V and 4 bases from J; junction bases left unmatched: 10. Germline CDR1 reads DFQATT; CDR2 reads SNEGSKA (reference sequence).

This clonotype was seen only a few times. CDR3: CASLGTTSNYGYTF. CDR3 DNA sequence: TGCGCCAGCCTGGGCACAACCTCTAACTATGGCTACACCTTC. V and J are TRBV10-1 and TRBJ1-2; D is uncertain. V dropped 8 bases and J dropped 0 bases, with 13 bases sitting between them. CDR3 length: 14 amino acids. Germline-derived CDR1 and CDR2 are WNHNN and SYGVQD (reference sequence).

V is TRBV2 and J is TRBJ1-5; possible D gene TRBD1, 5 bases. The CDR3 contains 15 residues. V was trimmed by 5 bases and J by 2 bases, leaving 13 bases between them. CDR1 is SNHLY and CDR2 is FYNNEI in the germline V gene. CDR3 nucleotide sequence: TGTGCCAGCAGTTCGGAGGCGGGGGGCAATCAGCCCCAGCATTTT. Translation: CASSSEAGGNQPQHF.

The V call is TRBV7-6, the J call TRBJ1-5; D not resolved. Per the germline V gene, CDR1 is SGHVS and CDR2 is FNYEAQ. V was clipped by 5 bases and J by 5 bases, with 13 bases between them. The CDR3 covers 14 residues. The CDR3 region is CASSPRTGDQPQHF. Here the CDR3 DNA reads TGTGCCAGCAGCCCAAGGACGGGAGATCAGCCCCAGCATTTT.

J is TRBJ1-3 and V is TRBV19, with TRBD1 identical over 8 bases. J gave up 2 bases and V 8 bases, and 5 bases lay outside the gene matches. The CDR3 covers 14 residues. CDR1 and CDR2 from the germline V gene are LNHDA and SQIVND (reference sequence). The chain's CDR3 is CASHQGAPGNTIYF. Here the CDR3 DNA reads TGTGCCAGTCATCAGGGGGCGCCTGGAAACACCATATATTTT.

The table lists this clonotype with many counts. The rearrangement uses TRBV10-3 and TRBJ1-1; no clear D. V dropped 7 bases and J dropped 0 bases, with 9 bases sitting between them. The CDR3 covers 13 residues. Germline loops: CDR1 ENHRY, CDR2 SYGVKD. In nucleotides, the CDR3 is TGTGCCATCAAGAGAGACATGAACACTGAAGCTTTCTTT. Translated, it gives CAIKRDMNTEAFF.

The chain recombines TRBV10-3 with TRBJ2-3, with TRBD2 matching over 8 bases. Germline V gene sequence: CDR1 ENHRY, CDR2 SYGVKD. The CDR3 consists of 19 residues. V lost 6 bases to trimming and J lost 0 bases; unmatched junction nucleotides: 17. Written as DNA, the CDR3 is TGTGCCATCAGGGGGAGAGAAGGACTAGCAGATTCTAGCACAGATACGCAGTATTTT. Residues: CAIRGREGLADSSTDTQYF.

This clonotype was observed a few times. The CDR3 coding sequence is TGTGCCAGCAGCTTGGAGTGGCAGCAAGAGACCCAGTACTTC. This sequence encodes CASSLEWQQETQYF. The chain joins TRBV5-4 to TRBJ2-5; D remains ambiguous. Trimming removed 0 bases at V and 2 bases at J, with 8 bases between. In germline, CDR1 is SGHNT, CDR2 YYREEE (reference sequence). There are 14 residues in the CDR3.

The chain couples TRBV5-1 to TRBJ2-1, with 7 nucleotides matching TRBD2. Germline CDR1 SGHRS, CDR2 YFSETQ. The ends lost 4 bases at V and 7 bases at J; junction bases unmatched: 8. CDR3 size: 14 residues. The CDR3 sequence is CASSVMGRGNEQFF. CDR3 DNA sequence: TGCGCCAGCAGCGTGATGGGGCGGGGGAATGAGCAGTTCTTC. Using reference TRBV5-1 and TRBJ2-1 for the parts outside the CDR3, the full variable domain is KAGVTQTPRYLIKTRGQQVTLSCSPISGHRSVSWYQQTPGQGLQFLFEYFSETQRNKGNFPGRFSGRQFSNSRSEMNVSTLELGDSALYLCASSVMGRGNEQFFGPGTRLTVL.

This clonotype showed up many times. CDR3 region: CASSVGYNEQFF. CDR3 DNA sequence: TGTGCCAGCAGTGTGGGTTACAATGAGCAGTTCTTC. The chain carries TRBV6-1 and TRBJ2-1; D is ambiguous. Germline CDR1 reads MNHNS; CDR2 reads SASEGT. Trimming stripped 4 bases from V and 4 bases from J, with 5 bases between. The CDR3 covers 12 residues.

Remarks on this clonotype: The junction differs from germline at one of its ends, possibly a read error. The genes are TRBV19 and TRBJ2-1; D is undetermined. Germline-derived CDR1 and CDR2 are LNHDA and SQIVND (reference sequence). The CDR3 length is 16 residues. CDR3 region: CASRIVSSSSYNEQFF. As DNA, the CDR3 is TGTGCCAGTAGGATAGTCTCTTCCAGCTCCTACAATGAGCAGTTCTTC.

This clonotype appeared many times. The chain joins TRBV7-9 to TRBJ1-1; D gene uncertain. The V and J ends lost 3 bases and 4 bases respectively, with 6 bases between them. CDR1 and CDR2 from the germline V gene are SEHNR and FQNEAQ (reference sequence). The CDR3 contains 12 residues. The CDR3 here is CASSLTRTEAFF. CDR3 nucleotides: TGTGCCAGCAGCTTGACCCGCACTGAAGCTTTCTTT.

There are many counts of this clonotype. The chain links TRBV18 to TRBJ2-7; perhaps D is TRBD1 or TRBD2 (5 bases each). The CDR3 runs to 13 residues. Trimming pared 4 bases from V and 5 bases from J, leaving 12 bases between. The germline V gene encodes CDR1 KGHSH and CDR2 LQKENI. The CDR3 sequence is CASSRGDGDEQYF. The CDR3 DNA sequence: TGTGCCAGCTCACGAGGGGATGGTGACGAGCAGTACTTC.

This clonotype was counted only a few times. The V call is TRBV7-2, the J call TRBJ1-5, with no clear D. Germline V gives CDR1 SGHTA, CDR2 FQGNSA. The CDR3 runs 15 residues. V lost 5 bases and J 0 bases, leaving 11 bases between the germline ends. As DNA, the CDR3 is TGTGCCAGCAGCCCGGGAGAGTTTAGCAATCAGCCCCAGCATTTT. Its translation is CASSPGEFSNQPQHF.

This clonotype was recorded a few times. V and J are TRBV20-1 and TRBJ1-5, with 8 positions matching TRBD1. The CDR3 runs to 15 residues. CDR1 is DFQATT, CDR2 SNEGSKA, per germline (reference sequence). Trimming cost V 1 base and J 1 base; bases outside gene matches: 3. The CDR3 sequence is CSARAGGGSNQPQHF. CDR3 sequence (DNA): TGCAGTGCTAGAGCAGGGGGCGGAAGCAATCAGCCCCAGCATTTT.

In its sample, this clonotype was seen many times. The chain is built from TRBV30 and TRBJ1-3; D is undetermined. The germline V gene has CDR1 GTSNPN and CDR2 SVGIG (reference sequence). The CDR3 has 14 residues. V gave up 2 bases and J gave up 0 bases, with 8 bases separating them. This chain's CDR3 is CAWSNGFSGNTIYF. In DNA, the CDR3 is TGTGCCTGGAGTAATGGGTTCTCTGGAAACACCATATATTTT.

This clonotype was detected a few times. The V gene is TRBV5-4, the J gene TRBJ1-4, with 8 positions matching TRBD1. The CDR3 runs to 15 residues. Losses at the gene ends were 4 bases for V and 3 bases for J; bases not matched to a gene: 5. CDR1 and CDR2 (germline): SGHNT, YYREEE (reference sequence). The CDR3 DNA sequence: TGTGCCAGCAGCAATCGACAGGGGTCTAATGAAAAACTGTTTTTT. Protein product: CASSNRQGSNEKLFF.